This T cell receptor (beta chain) was retrieved from a study of breast tumors, draining lymph nodes, adjacent tissues. MiXCR, run by TCRdb on the multiplex PCR reads, gives a single entry per CDR3 protein. This table holds about 140,000 distinct CDR3 sequences, over 25% found once. The junction had 6 bases not matched to a gene; V was cut back by 2 bases and J by 5 bases. The germline CDR1 and CDR2 sequences are ENHRY and SYGVKD. This CDR3 region has 15 residues. This clonotype was counted ten times or more. Breast cancer patients provided tissue from their axillary draining lymph nodes. The sequence was collected from a female donor with breast cancer. Some clones in this sample may be carry-over from other donors' samples. The chain joins TRBV10-3 to TRBJ1-5, with TRBD1 matching 7 bases. Input material: axillary lymph node tissue. CDR3: CAISERGTVDQPQHF. For the CDR3, the DNA is TGTGCCATCAGTGAGCGTGGGACAGTGGATCAGCCCCAGCATTTT.